One TCR beta chain is described in this entry. Its target is unknown. Researchers ran the PCR with 60 Vbeta and 13 Jbeta primers. The assay was immunoSEQ multiplex PCR, and TCRdb's table has in-frame clones only and misses some. The sample contains about 91,000 clones, roughly 60% of which appear only once. These data come from a study of cytomegalovirus exposure and HLA in healthy donors. Findings of the study overall: Later, TCR association rates were found to vary by HLA locus, highest for DRB1 and lowest for HLA-C. A later analysis reportedly found that, within productive TCRs, an Asian-associated ancestry cluster had fewer N-insertions than the mean observed across the roughly 610 donors.

The CDR3 covers 15 residues. The germline V gene has CDR1 SGDLS and CDR2 YYNGEE. V was clipped by 2 bases and J by 3 bases, with 12 bases between them. The TCR was taken from a human donor in good health. The chain uses TRBV9 and TRBJ1-3; a weak D match, TRBD1 (6 bases). Sequencing was performed on PBMCs. The CDR3 here is CASSVDRSFGNTIYF. The DNA of the CDR3 is TGTGCCAGCAGCGTTGACAGGTCCTTTGGAAACACCATATATTTT.